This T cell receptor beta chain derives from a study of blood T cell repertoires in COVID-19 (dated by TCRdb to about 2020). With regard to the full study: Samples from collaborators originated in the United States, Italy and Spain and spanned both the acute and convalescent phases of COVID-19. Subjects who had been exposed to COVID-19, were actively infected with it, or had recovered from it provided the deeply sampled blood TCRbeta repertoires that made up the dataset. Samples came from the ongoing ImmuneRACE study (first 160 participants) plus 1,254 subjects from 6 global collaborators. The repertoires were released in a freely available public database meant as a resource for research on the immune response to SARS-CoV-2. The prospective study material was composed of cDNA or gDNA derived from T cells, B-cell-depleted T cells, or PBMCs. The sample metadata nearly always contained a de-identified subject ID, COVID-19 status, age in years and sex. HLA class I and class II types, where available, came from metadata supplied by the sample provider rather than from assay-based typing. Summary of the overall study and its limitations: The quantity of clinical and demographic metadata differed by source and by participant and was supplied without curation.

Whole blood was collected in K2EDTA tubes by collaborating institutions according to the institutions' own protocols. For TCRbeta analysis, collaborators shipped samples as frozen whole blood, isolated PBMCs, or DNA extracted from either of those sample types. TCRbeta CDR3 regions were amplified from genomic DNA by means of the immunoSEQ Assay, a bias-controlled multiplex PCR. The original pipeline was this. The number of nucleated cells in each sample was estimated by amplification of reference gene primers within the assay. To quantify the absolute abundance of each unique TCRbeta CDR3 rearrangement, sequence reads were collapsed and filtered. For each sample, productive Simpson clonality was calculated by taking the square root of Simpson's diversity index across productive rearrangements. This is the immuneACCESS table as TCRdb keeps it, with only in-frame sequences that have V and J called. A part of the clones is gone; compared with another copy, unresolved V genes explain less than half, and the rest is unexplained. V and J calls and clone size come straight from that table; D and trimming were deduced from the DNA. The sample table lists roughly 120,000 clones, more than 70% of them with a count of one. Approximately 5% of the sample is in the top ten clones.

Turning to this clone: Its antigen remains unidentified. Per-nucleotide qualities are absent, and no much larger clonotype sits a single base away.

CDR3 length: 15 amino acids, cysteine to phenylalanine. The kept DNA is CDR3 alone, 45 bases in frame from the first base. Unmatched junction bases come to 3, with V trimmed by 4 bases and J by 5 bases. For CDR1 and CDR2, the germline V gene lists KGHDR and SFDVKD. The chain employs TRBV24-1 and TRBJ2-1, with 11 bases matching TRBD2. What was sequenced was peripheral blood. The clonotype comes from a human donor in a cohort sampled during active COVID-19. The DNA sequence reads TGTGCCACCAGTGACCCGGGACTAGCGGACAATGAGCAGTTCTTC. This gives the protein CATSDPGLADNEQFF.